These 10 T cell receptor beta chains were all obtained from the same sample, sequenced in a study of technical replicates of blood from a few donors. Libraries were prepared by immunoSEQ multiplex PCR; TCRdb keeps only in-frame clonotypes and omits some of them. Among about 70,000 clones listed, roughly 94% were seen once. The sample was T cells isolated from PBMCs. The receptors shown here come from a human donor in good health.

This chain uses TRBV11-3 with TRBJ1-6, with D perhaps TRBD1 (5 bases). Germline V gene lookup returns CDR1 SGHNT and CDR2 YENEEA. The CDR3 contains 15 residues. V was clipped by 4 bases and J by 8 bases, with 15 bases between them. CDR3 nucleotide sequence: TGTGCCAGCAGCTCAGGGTCAGGGTGGGATTCACCCCTCCACTTT. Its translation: CASSSGSGWDSPLHF.

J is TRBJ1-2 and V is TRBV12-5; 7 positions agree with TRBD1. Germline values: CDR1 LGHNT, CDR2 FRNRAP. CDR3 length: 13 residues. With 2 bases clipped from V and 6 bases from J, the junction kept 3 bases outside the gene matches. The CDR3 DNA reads TGTGCTAGTGGTTTGAGGGGGCATGATGGCTACACCTTC. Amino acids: CASGLRGHDGYTF.

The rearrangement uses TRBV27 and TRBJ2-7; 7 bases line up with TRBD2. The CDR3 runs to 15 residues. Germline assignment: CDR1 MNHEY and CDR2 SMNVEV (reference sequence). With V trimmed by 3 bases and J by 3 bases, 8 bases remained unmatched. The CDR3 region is CASSFSLSGGYEQYF. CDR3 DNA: TGTGCCAGCAGTTTTTCCTTATCGGGAGGCTACGAGCAGTACTTC.

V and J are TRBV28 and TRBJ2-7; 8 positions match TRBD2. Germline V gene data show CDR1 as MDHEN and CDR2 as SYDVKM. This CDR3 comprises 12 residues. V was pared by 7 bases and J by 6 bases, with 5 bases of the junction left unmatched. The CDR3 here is CASTLAGREQYF. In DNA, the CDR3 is TGTGCCAGCACGTTAGCGGGACGCGAGCAGTACTTC.

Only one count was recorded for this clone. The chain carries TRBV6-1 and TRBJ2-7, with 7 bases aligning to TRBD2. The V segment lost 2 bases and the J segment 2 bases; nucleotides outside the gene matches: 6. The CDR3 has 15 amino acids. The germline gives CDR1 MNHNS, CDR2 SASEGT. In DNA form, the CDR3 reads TGTGCCAGCAGTGAACTCCCCACTAGCGCCTACGAGCAGTACTTC. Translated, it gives CASSELPTSAYEQYF.

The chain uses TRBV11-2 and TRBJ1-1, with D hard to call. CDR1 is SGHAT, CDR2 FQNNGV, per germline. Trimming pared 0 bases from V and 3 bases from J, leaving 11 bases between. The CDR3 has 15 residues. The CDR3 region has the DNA TGTGCCAGCAGCTTAGAAAGTTGGGAGGACACTGAAGCTTTCTTT. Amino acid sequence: CASSLESWEDTEAFF.

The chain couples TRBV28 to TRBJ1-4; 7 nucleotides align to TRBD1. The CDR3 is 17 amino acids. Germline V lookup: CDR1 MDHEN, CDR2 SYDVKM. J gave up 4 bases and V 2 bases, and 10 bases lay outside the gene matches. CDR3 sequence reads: CASSLPLPQGVNEKLFF. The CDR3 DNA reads TGTGCCAGCAGTTTACCCCTCCCTCAGGGGGTTAATGAAAAACTGTTTTTT.

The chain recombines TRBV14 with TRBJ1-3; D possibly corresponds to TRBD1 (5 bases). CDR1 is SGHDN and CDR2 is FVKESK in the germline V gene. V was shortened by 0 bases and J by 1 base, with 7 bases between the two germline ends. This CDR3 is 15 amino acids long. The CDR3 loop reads CASSQEYRSGNTIYF. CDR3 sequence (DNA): TGTGCCAGCAGCCAAGAATACAGGTCTGGAAACACCATATATTTT.

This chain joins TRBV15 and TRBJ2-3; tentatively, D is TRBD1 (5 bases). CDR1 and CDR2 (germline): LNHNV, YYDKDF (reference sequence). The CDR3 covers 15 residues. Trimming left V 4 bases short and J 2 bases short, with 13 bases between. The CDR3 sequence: CATSKGDRNTDTQYF. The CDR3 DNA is TGTGCCACCAGCAAAGGAGACAGAAACACAGATACGCAGTATTTT.

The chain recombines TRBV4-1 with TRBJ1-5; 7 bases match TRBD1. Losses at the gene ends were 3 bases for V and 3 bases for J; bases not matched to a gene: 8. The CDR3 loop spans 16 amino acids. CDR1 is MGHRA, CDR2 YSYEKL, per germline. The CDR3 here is CASSQISTGFNQPQHF. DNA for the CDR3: TGCGCCAGCAGCCAGATATCGACAGGGTTCAATCAGCCCCAGCATTTT.